A selection of T cell receptor beta chains follows, all from one sample in a study of vaccination and CD4 T cells after COVID-19. TCRdb recomputed calls from the PCR reads with MiXCR, one row per CDR3 protein. Of more than 20,000 distinct CDR3 sequences in the sample, roughly two fifths were seen once. Their specific antigens are unknown. This specimen consisted of CD4+ T cells from blood, cultured in vitro, obtained about 7 months after SARS-CoV-2 vaccination. The receptors come from a human donor who had recovered from COVID-19. CDR3s include the opening cysteine and the closing phenylalanine or tryptophan. D genes are given only for firm matches. Expanded clones get a size class; other rows say once, few or many, or leave the size out.

TRBV7-9	TRBD2	TRBJ2-7	few	CASSPLGTSGSYEQYF	TGTGCCAGCAGCCCCCTGGGGACTAGCGGTTCCTACGAGCAGTACTTC
TRBV19	TRBD1	TRBJ1-2	few	CASSRGRLGVTGYTF	TGTGCCAGTAGCAGGGGGCGCCTCGGGGTTACTGGCTACACCTTC
TRBV7-3	.	TRBJ2-1	.	CASSLEPPRAGGNEQFF	TGTGCCAGCAGCTTAGAGCCCCCGAGGGCCGGGGGCAATGAGCAGTTCTTC
TRBV20-1	.	TRBJ2-3	few	CSARSTGSLGADTQYF	TGCAGTGCTAGGAGTACCGGATCCCTCGGGGCAGATACGCAGTATTTT
TRBV7-9	.	TRBJ2-3	.	CASSLENSPTDTQYF	TGTGCCAGCAGCTTAGAGAACAGCCCTACAGATACGCAGTATTTT
TRBV5-4	.	TRBJ2-5	few	CASTPSQGSRETQYF	TGTGCCAGCACCCCTTCACAGGGTTCTCGGGAGACCCAGTACTTC
TRBV20-1	.	TRBJ1-1	few	CSALSPGRGTEAFF	TGCAGTGCTTTGTCACCCGGGAGGGGCACTGAAGCTTTCTTT
TRBV28	.	TRBJ2-7	.	CASRGTVSYEQYF	TGTGCCAGCAGGGGGACGGTTTCCTACGAGCAGTACTTC
TRBV7-9	TRBD1	TRBJ2-5	few	CASSWDRGGTQYF	TGTGCCAGCAGCTGGGACAGGGGCGGGACCCAGTACTTC
TRBV19	TRBD2	TRBJ2-2	.	CASSITGGVTGELFF	TGTGCCAGTAGTATAACGGGAGGGGTCACCGGGGAGCTGTTTTTT
TRBV20-1	.	TRBJ2-5	.	CSATNGGLETQYF	TGCAGTGCTACAAACGGGGGTTTAGAGACCCAGTACTTC
TRBV29-1	.	TRBJ1-1	few	CSVEVEYTEAFF	TGCAGCGTTGAAGTCGAGTACACTGAAGCTTTCTTT
TRBV7-9	TRBD2	TRBJ2-1	few	CASSLSLADNEQFF	TGTGCCAGCAGCTTAAGTCTAGCGGACAATGAGCAGTTCTTC
TRBV11-1	.	TRBJ2-3	.	CASSLAWQANTDTQYF	TGTGCCAGCAGCTTAGCGTGGCAAGCTAACACAGATACGCAGTATTTT
TRBV7-9	.	TRBJ1-6	.	CASSSDSYSPLHF	TGTGCCAGCAGCTCCGACAGCTACTCACCCCTCCACTTT
TRBV28	.	TRBJ2-3	few	CASSLWGVAVTSTDTQYF	TGTGCCAGCAGCCTTTGGGGCGTAGCGGTAACTAGCACAGATACGCAGTATTTT
TRBV7-2	.	TRBJ1-1	.	CASSLGSLGSTGTEAFF	TGTGCCAGCAGCTTAGGGTCCCTGGGGTCCACGGGCACTGAAGCTTTCTTT
TRBV11-1	TRBD1	TRBJ2-7	.	CASSPRDRGSYEQYF	TGTGCCAGCAGCCCCCGGGACAGGGGCTCCTACGAGCAGTACTTC
TRBV27	.	TRBJ1-2	few	CASSLRQPSNYGYTF	TGTGCCAGCAGTTTAAGACAGCCATCTAACTATGGCTACACCTTC
TRBV28	.	TRBJ1-2	.	CASSFGKANYGYTF	TGTGCCAGCAGTTTTGGAAAGGCTAACTATGGCTACACCTTC
TRBV15	TRBD1	TRBJ1-2	.	CATSRYSGTGSGYTF	TGTGCCACCAGCCGGTACTCCGGGACAGGAAGCGGCTACACCTTC
TRBV20-1	.	TRBJ1-5	large	CSARVRDRVLGQPQHF	TGCAGTGCTAGGGTCCGGGACCGGGTTCTCGGTCAGCCCCAGCATTTT
TRBV7-2	.	TRBJ2-7	.	CASSSRGALGQYF	TGTGCCAGCAGTTCCCGAGGGGCTCTCGGGCAGTACTTC
TRBV6-5	TRBD2	TRBJ2-7	.	CASSYGTSNEQYF	TGTGCCAGCAGTTACGGGACTAGCAACGAGCAGTACTTC
TRBV10-1	.	TRBJ2-2	.	CASSESGAGELFF	TGCGCCAGCAGTGAGTCGGGCGCCGGGGAGCTGTTTTTT
TRBV20-1	TRBD2	TRBJ2-1	few	CSATFGGGPGNEQFF	TGCAGTGCAACCTTCGGGGGAGGGCCGGGGAATGAGCAGTTCTTC
TRBV4-1	.	TRBJ2-7	few	CASSPGRGSYEQYF	TGCGCCAGCAGCCCTGGAAGAGGCTCCTACGAGCAGTACTTC
TRBV5-6	TRBD1	TRBJ2-7	.	CASSLLKGTDYEQYF	TGTGCCAGCAGCTTGCTGAAAGGGACAGATTACGAGCAGTACTTC
TRBV6-1	.	TRBJ2-7	.	CASTIDSYEQYF	TGTGCCAGCACTATCGACAGTTACGAGCAGTACTTC
TRBV7-9	.	TRBJ1-2	.	CASSPGRDSILSGGYTF	TGTGCCAGCAGCCCCGGGAGGGACTCCATTCTTTCTGGTGGCTACACCTTC
TRBV27	TRBD2	TRBJ2-3	.	CASSLQREGWGAEDTQYF	TGTGCCAGCAGTTTACAGCGGGAGGGCTGGGGTGCTGAAGATACGCAGTATTTT
TRBV20-1	TRBD2	TRBJ2-5	once	CSARGPIAGEETQYF	TGCAGTGCTAGAGGCCCTATAGCGGGAGAAGAGACCCAGTACTTC
TRBV18	.	TRBJ2-5	few	CASSLSGSETQYF	TGTGCCAGCTCACTCTCCGGGAGCGAGACCCAGTACTTC
TRBV20-1	.	TRBJ2-3	medium-sized	CSASRGTTDTQYF	TGCAGTGCTAGCCGCGGGACCACAGATACGCAGTATTTT
TRBV19	.	TRBJ2-7	.	CASPRGDEQYF	TGTGCCAGTCCTAGGGGTGACGAGCAGTACTTC
TRBV15	.	TRBJ2-5	.	CATSGDRQETQYF	TGTGCCACCAGCGGGGATCGACAAGAGACCCAGTACTTC
TRBV24-1	.	TRBJ1-5	.	CATSEGSWEPQHF	TGTGCCACCAGTGAGGGGTCTTGGGAGCCCCAGCATTTT
TRBV20-1	TRBD2	TRBJ2-1	.	CSARGGLADSYNEQFF	TGCAGTGCTAGAGGCGGACTAGCGGACTCCTACAATGAGCAGTTCTTC
TRBV7-9	.	TRBJ2-6	.	CASSPLYFGANVLTF	TGTGCCAGCAGCCCCCTTTACTTTGGGGCCAACGTCCTGACTTTC
TRBV20-1	.	TRBJ2-7	.	CSAKRRSGPSYEQYF	TGCAGTGCCAAGAGAAGGAGCGGGCCCTCCTACGAGCAGTACTTC
TRBV19	.	TRBJ1-2	.	CASSDSLTGYTF	TGTGCCAGTAGTGACAGTTTAACCGGCTACACCTTC
TRBV20-1	TRBD2	TRBJ2-3	few	CSASPPLAGRSDTQYF	TGCAGTGCTAGTCCCCCACTAGCGGGAAGGTCAGATACGCAGTATTTT
TRBV18	.	TRBJ1-5	.	CASSDSPTGSNQPQHF	TGTGCCAGCTCGGACAGCCCTACAGGGAGCAATCAGCCCCAGCATTTT
TRBV20-1	.	TRBJ2-7	.	CSARPVSAYEQYF	TGCAGTGCTAGGCCGGTTTCGGCCTACGAGCAGTACTTC
TRBV25-1	TRBD2	TRBJ2-5	few	CASSDPPSSGRETQYF	TGTGCCAGCAGTGATCCCCCGTCTAGCGGGAGAGAGACCCAGTACTTC
TRBV6-4	.	TRBJ1-5	few	CARRTGGGGSNQPQHF	TGTGCCAGACGGACGGGTGGGGGAGGAAGCAATCAGCCCCAGCATTTT
TRBV28	.	TRBJ1-5	few	CASSFPESYQPQHF	TGTGCCAGCAGTTTCCCAGAGTCCTATCAGCCCCAGCATTTT
TRBV20-1	.	TRBJ1-2	.	CSARTDNYGYTF	TGCAGTGCCCGGACAGACAACTATGGCTACACCTTC
TRBV20-1	TRBD2	TRBJ2-7	.	CSARAGGRTYEQYF	TGCAGTGCTAGGGCGGGAGGTCGAACCTACGAGCAGTACTTC
TRBV7-3	TRBD2	TRBJ2-1	few	CASSLKGGLAGPNEQFF	TGTGCCAGCAGCTTAAAAGGGGGACTAGCGGGACCAAATGAGCAGTTCTTC